This T cell receptor beta chain was identified in a study of T cell responses to AZD1222 COVID-19 vaccine. General study findings and limits: Donors were largely white British and mainly female; clonal diversity was possibly underestimated.

Only in-frame clones appear in the TCRdb table, and some are missing; sequencing was by immunoSEQ multiplex PCR. The profile shows some 96,000 clones, approximately 90% of them singletons. Concerning this clone: Its matching antigen is unknown.

Germline CDR1 reads SGDLS; CDR2 reads YYNGEE. Trimming at V came to 0 bases and at J to 8 bases, leaving 5 bases not matched to a gene. This CDR3 has 15 residues. This TCR derives from an adult in good health. This chain links TRBV9 with TRBJ2-1; 10 positions agree with TRBD2. Source: peripheral blood, taken on day 0 of AZD1222 vaccination. CDR3 amino acids: CASSVESGRAHEQFF. Here the CDR3 DNA reads TGTGCCAGCAGCGTAGAGAGCGGGAGGGCCCATGAGCAGTTCTTC.